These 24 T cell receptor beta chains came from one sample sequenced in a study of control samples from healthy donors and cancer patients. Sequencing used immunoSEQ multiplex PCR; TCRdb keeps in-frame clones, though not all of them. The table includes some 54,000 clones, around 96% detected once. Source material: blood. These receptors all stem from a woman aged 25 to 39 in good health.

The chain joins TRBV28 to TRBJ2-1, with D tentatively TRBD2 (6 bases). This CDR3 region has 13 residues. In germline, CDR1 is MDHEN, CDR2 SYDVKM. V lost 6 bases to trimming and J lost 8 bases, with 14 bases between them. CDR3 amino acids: CASSQAGEDEQFF. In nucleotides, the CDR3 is TGTGCCAGCAGCCAAGCCGGGGAGGATGAGCAGTTCTTC.

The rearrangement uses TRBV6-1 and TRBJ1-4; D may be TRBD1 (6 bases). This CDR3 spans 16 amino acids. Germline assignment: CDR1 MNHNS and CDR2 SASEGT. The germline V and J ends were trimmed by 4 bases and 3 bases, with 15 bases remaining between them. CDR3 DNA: TGTGCCAGCAGTGTGGGGGGCCGCTTTGCTAATGAAAAACTGTTTTTT. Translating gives CASSVGGRFANEKLFF.

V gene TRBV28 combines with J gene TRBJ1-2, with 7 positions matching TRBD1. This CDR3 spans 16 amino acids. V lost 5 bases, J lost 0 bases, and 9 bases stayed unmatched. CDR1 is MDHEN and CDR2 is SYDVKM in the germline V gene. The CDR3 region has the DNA TGTGCCAGCAGTCGCCGATCGGGACAGCCTAACTATGGCTACACCTTC. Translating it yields CASSRRSGQPNYGYTF.

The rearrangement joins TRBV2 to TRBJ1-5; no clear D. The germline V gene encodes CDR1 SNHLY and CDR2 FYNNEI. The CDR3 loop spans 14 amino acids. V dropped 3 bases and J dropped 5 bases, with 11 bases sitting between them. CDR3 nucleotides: TGTGCCAGCAGTGACAGTTCTGGGTATCAGCCCCAGCATTTT. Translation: CASSDSSGYQPQHF. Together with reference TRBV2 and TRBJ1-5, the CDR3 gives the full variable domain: EPEVTQTPSHQVTQMGQEVILRCVPISNHLYFYWYRQILGQKVEFLVSFYNNEISEKSEIFDDQFSVERPDGSNFTLKIRSTKLEDSAMYFCASSDSSGYQPQHFGDGTRLSIL.

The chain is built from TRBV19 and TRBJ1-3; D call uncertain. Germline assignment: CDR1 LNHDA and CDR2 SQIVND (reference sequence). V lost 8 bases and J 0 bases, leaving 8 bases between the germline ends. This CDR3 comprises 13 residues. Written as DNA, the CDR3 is TGTGCCAGTCCAGACCTCTCTGGAAACACCATATATTTT. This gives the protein CASPDLSGNTIYF.

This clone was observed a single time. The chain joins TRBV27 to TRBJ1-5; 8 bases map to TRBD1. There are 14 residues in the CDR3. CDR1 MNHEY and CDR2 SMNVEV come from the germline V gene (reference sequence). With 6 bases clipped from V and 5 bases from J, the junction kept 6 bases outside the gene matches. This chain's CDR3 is CASSLGQGHQPQHF. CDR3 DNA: TGTGCCAGCAGCCTTGGACAGGGCCATCAGCCCCAGCATTTT.

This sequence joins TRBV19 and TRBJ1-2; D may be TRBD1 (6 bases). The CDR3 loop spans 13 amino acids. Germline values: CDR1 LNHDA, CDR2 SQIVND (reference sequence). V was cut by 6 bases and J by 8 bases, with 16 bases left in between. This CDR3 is CASSHNRVAGYTF. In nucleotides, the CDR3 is TGTGCCAGTAGCCACAACAGGGTCGCGGGCTACACCTTC. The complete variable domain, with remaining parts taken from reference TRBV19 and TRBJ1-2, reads DGGITQSPKYLFRKEGQNVTLSCEQNLNHDAMYWYRQDPGQGLRLIYYSQIVNDFQKGDIAEGYSVSREKKESFPLTVTSAQKNPTAFYLCASSHNRVAGYTFGSGTRLTVV.

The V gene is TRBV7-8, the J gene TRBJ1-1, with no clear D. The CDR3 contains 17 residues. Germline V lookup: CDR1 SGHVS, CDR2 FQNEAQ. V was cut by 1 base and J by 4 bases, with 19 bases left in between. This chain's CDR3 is CASSLDLAGGEGTEAFF. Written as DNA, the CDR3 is TGTGCCAGCAGCTTAGATCTCGCAGGCGGGGAAGGCACTGAAGCTTTCTTT. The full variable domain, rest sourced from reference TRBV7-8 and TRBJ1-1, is GAGVSQSPRYKVAKRGQDVALRCDPISGHVSLFWYQQALGQGPEFLTYFQNEAQLDKSGLPSDRFFAERPEGSVSTLKIQRTQQEDSAVYLCASSLDLAGGEGTEAFFGQGTRLTVV.

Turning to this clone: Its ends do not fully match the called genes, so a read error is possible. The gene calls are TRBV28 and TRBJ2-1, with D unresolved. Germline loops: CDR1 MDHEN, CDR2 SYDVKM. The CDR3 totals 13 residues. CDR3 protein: CASSSPARNDQFF. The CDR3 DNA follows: TGTGCCAGCAGTTCCCCGGCTCGGAATGATCAGTTCTTC.

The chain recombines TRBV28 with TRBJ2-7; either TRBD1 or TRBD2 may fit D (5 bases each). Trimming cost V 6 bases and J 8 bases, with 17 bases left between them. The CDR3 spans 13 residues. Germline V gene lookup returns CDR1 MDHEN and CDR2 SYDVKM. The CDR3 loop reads CASRPVGELKQYF. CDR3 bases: TGTGCCAGCAGACCTGTGGGGGAACTGAAGCAGTACTTC.

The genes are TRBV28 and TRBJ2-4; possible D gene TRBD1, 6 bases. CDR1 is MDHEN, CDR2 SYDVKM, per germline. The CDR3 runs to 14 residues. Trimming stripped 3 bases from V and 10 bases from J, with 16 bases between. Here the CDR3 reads CASSFSPQGWIQYF. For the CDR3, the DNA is TGTGCCAGCAGTTTTTCCCCTCAGGGGTGGATTCAGTACTTC.

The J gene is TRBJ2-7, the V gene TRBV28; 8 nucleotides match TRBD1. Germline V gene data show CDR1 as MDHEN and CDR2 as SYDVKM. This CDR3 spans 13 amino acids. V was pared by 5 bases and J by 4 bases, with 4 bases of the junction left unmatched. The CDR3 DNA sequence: TGTGCCAGCAGTCCACAGGGGGAGTACGAGCAGTACTTC. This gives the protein CASSPQGEYEQYF.

The CDR3 bases are TGTGCCAGCAGCCCCCATCTGAACACCGGGGAGCTGTTTTTT. Its translation: CASSPHLNTGELFF. The rearrangement joins TRBV9 to TRBJ2-2; D call uncertain. Between the trimmed V and J ends, which lost 4 bases and 1 base, there was a span of 8 bases. The CDR3 runs to 14 residues. Germline-derived CDR1 and CDR2 are SGDLS and YYNGEE. Complete variable domain (other parts from reference TRBV9 and TRBJ2-2): DSGVTQTPKHLITATGQRVTLRCSPRSGDLSVYWYQQSLDQGLQFLIQYYNGEERAKGNILERFSAQQFPDLHSELNLSSLELGDSALYFCASSPHLNTGELFFGEGSRLTVL.

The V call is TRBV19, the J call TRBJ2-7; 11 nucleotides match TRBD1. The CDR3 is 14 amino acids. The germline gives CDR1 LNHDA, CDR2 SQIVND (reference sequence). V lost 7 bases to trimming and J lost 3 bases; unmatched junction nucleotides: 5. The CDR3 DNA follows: TGTGCCAGTACCGCCGGGACAGGGGGCTACGAGCAGTACTTC. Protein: CASTAGTGGYEQYF.

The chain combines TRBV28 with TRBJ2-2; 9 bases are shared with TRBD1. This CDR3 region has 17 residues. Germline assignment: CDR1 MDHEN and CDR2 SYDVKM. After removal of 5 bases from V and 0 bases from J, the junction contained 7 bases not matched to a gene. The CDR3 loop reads CASSTPRDRANTGELFF. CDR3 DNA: TGTGCCAGCAGTACCCCCCGGGACAGGGCGAACACCGGGGAGCTGTTTTTT.

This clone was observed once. As DNA, the CDR3 is TGTGCCAGCAGCTTAGGGGCAGCCCCTAACTATGGCTACACCTTC. Protein: CASSLGAAPNYGYTF. The V call is TRBV7-9, the J call TRBJ1-2; D uncertain. Germline CDR1 is SEHNR and CDR2 is FQNEAQ (reference sequence). The CDR3 runs to 15 residues. V lost 1 base and J lost 0, with 9 bases in between.

For the CDR3, the DNA is TGTGCCTGGAAAACGGTCTATGGCTACACCTTC. Translation gives CAWKTVYGYTF. The chain uses TRBV30 and TRBJ1-2; no clear D gene. Germline CDR1 and CDR2: GTSNPN and SVGIG (reference sequence). Trimming removed 4 bases from V and 4 bases from J, with 7 bases in between. The CDR3 is made up of 11 amino acids.

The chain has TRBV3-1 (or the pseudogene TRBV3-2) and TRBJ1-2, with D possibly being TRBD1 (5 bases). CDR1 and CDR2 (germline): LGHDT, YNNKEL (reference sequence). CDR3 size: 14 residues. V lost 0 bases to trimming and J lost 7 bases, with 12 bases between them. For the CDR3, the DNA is TGTGCCAGCAGCCAAGATCGCAGGGCGCCTGGCTACACCTTC. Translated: CASSQDRRAPGYTF.

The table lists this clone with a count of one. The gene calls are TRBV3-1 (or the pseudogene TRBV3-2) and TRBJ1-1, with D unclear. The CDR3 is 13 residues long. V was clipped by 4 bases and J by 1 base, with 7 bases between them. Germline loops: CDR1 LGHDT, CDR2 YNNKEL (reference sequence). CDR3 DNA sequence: TGTGCCAGCAGCCTCGGTGGGAACACTGAAGCTTTCTTT. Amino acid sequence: CASSLGGNTEAFF.

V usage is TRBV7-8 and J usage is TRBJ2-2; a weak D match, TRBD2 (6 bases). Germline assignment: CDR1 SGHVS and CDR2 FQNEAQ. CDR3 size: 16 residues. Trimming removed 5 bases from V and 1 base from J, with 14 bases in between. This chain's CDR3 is CASSAARGWNTGELFF. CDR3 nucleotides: TGTGCCAGCAGCGCCGCCCGGGGGTGGAACACCGGGGAGCTGTTTTTT.

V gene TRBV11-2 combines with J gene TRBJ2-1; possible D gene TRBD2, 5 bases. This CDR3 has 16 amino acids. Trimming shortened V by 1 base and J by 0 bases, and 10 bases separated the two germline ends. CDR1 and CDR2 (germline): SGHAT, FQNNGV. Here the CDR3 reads CASSLGGGPSYNEQFF. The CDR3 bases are TGTGCCAGCAGCTTAGGCGGAGGCCCCTCCTACAATGAGCAGTTCTTC.

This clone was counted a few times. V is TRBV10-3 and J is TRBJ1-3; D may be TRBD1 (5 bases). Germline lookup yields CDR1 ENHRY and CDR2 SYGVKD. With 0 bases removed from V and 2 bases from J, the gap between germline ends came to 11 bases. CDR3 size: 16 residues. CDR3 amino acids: CAISESWGRTGNTIYF. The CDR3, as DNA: TGTGCCATCAGTGAGTCATGGGGGAGAACTGGAAACACCATATATTTT.

CDR3 in amino acids: CASSIDRGGLFF. CDR3 nucleotides: TGTGCCAGCAGCATAGACAGGGGTGGACTGTTTTTT. The chain uses TRBV5-6 and TRBJ1-4; 8 bases fit TRBD1. This CDR3 spans 12 amino acids. V was clipped by 4 bases and J by 13 bases; unmatched bases: 6. Germline-derived CDR1 and CDR2 are SGHDT and YYEEEE. Looking up the rest from reference TRBV5-6 and TRBJ1-4 gives the full variable domain: DAGVTQSPTHLIKTRGQQVTLRCSPKSGHDTVSWYQQALGQGPQFIFQYYEEEERQRGNFPDRFSGHQFPNYSSELNVNALLLGDSALYLCASSIDRGGLFFGSGTQLSVL.

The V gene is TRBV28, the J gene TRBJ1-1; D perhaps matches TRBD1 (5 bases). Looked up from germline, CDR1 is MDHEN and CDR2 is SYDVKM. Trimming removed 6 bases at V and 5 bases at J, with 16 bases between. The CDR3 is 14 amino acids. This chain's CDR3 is CASSPGGSTTEAFF. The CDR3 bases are TGTGCCAGCAGCCCCGGGGGTTCTACGACTGAAGCTTTCTTT.